The subject of this entry is one TCR beta chain. This sample stems from a study of blood T cell repertoires in COVID-19. CDR3 length equals 15 residues. Germline-derived CDR1 and CDR2 are ENHRY and SYGVKD. Trimming cost V 5 bases and J 0 bases, with 13 bases left between them. Sequencing used immunoSEQ multiplex PCR; TCRdb keeps in-frame clones, though not all of them. Among 95,000 to 120,000 clones listed, approximately 84% were seen once. The sequenced material came from peripheral blood. The receptor comes from a woman aged 40 to 50 with acute or convalescent COVID-19. The chain has TRBV10-3 and TRBJ1-2, with a possible D match to TRBD1 (5 bases). CDR3 coding DNA: TGTGCCATCAGTCAGGGAAGTAAAGCTAACTATGGCTACACCTTC. It yields the protein CAISQGSKANYGYTF.